This T cell receptor beta chain is drawn from a study of cytomegalovirus exposure and HLA in healthy donors. Notes on the study in general: A later analysis, which compared TCR beta chains of equal frequency, found the HLA-associated ones more clonally expanded. It was reportedly the case that the classifier diagnosed cytomegalovirus status with high specificity and sensitivity.

A remark on this clone: Its antigen is not identified.

Germline-derived CDR1 and CDR2 are MNHEY and SMNVEV (reference sequence). The germline V and J ends were trimmed by 1 base and 7 bases, with 14 bases remaining between them. CDR3 length equals 16 residues. Use of 60 Vbeta and 13 Jbeta primers characterized the PCR. Sequencing used immunoSEQ multiplex PCR; TCRdb keeps in-frame clones, though not all of them. The sample shows some 190,000 clones, about 83% of them seen only once. The chain employs TRBV27 and TRBJ1-6; D perhaps matches TRBD1 (6 bases). Sequencing was performed on PBMCs. This sequence originates from a female donor in good health and CMV-seronegative. CDR3 nucleotides: TGTGCCAGCAGTTTATACAGGGAGTCTCTCAATTCACCCCTCCACTTT. Translating gives CASSLYRESLNSPLHF.